The 25 T cell receptor beta chains presented below share a single source sample, sequenced in a study of T cell responses to AZD1222 COVID-19 vaccine. TCRdb's copy holds only in-frame clones and misses some; the assay was immunoSEQ multiplex PCR. The sample holds some 170,000 clones, approximately 92% seen once. Specimen: peripheral blood, collected 28 days after the second dose of the MenACWY control vaccine. The source is an adult who received the MenACWY meningococcal vaccine as a control.

The V and J genes are TRBV19 and TRBJ1-1; the D is unclear. This CDR3 is built from 13 residues. From germline, CDR1 is LNHDA and CDR2 SQIVND (reference sequence). Trimming stripped 10 bases from V and 1 base from J, with 13 bases between. DNA of the CDR3: TGTGCCATACGGGCCAGACAGAACACTGAAGCTTTCTTT. Its translation is CAIRARQNTEAFF.

V and J are TRBV6-5 and TRBJ1-5; 8 positions match TRBD1. The CDR3 runs to 14 residues. CDR1 MNHEY and CDR2 SVGAGI come from the germline V gene. Unmatched junction bases numbered 8, after V lost 10 bases and J lost 3 bases. DNA of the CDR3: TGTGCCACCTCAGACAGGGGCTACAATCAGCCCCAGCATTTT. Translation: CATSDRGYNQPQHF.

The chain joins TRBV12-3 or TRBV12-4 to TRBJ2-1; no firm D call. The CDR3 spans 11 residues. Trimming pared 6 bases from V and 4 bases from J, leaving 4 bases between. The chain's CDR3 is CASSSYNEQFF. The CDR3 DNA follows: TGTGCCAGCAGCAGTTACAATGAGCAGTTCTTC.

The chain combines TRBV19 with TRBJ1-2; TRBD1 matches at 7 bases. Trimming removed 7 bases from V and 4 bases from J; junction bases left unmatched: 9. The CDR3 sequence is 14 residues long. The germline V gene has CDR1 LNHDA and CDR2 SQIVND (reference sequence). The CDR3 DNA sequence: TGTGCCAGTACCGTCGGACGGACAGGCTATGGCTACACCTTC. Protein: CASTVGRTGYGYTF.

The chain uses TRBV24-1 and TRBJ1-2, with D perhaps matching TRBD1 (5 bases). The CDR3 is 19 amino acids. V dropped 0 bases and J dropped 1 base, with 20 bases sitting between them. Germline CDR1 is KGHDR and CDR2 is SFDVKD. The CDR3 DNA follows: TGTGCCACCAGTGATTTGCAAACCCCCCGACAGACCGTTAACTATGGCTACACCTTC. Its translation is CATSDLQTPRQTVNYGYTF.

The V and J genes are TRBV7-2 and TRBJ1-5, with D unresolved. This CDR3 is 13 amino acids long. Germline V gives CDR1 SGHTA, CDR2 FQGNSA. Trimming stripped 4 bases from V and 0 bases from J, with 4 bases between. CDR3 amino acids: CASSYNSNQPQHF. CDR3 nucleotides: TGTGCCAGCAGCTATAATAGCAATCAGCCCCAGCATTTT.

The chain combines TRBV2 with TRBJ1-2, with TRBD1 as a possible D gene (6 bases). The germline V and J ends were trimmed by 8 bases and 2 bases, with 12 bases remaining between them. The CDR3 totals 13 residues. Per the germline V gene, CDR1 is SNHLY and CDR2 is FYNNEI. The CDR3 DNA sequence: TGTGCCAGCTCGAAGGACAGAAACTATGGCTACACCTTC. Its protein is CASSKDRNYGYTF.

The CDR3 DNA sequence: TGTGCCAGCAGTGTGGAGGGGGCCGCACCCCAGCATTTT. This gives the protein CASSVEGAAPQHF. This sequence joins TRBV2 and TRBJ1-5; 7 bases are a match to TRBD1. CDR3 length: 13 residues. V shed 4 bases and J 10 bases; nucleotides not matched to a gene: 7. Looked up from germline, CDR1 is SNHLY and CDR2 is FYNNEI.

The chain recombines TRBV7-3 with TRBJ2-1; D unclear. This CDR3 region has 14 residues. Germline CDR1 SGHTA, CDR2 FQGTGA. V was clipped by 5 bases and J by 6 bases, with 14 bases between them. The CDR3 bases are TGTGCCAGCAGCCCAGGACCAGTACTCAATGAGCAGTTCTTC. It translates to CASSPGPVLNEQFF. The full variable domain, with the rest looked up from reference TRBV7-3 and TRBJ2-1, is GAGVSQTPSNKVTEKGKYVELRCDPISGHTALYWYRQSLGQGPEFLIYFQGTGAADDSGLPNDRFFAVRPEGSVSTLKIQRTERGDSAVYLCASSPGPVLNEQFFGPGTRLTVL.

The chain joins TRBV28 to TRBJ1-3, with D possibly being TRBD1 (5 bases). V was cut by 6 bases and J by 1 base, with 16 bases left in between. CDR1 and CDR2 from the germline V gene are MDHEN and SYDVKM. The CDR3 is made up of 16 amino acids. The CDR3 is CASSPGSMRSGNTIYF. The CDR3 bases are TGTGCCAGCAGCCCAGGGTCCATGAGATCTGGAAACACCATATATTTT. Together with reference TRBV28 and TRBJ1-3, the CDR3 gives the full variable domain: DVKVTQSSRYLVKRTGEKVFLECVQDMDHENMFWYRQDPGLGLRLIYFSYDVKMKEKGDIPEGYSVSREKKERFSLILESASTNQTSMYLCASSPGSMRSGNTIYFGEGSWLTVV.

The rearrangement joins TRBV7-9 to TRBJ2-1; 9 nucleotides align to TRBD2. Per the germline V gene, CDR1 is SEHNR and CDR2 is FQNEAQ (reference sequence). The trim removed 0 bases at V and 8 bases at J, leaving 11 bases unmatched. The CDR3 sequence is 17 residues long. For the CDR3, the DNA is TGTGCCAGCAGCTTAGCTCTTTCGACTAGCGGTATCTATGAGCAGTTCTTC. Its protein product is CASSLALSTSGIYEQFF.

V is TRBV11-2 and J is TRBJ2-3; D remains unclear. The germline V gene has CDR1 SGHAT and CDR2 FQNNGV. CDR3 length equals 15 residues. V lost 1 base and J 2 bases, leaving 10 bases between the germline ends. The CDR3 DNA reads TGTGCCAGCAGCTTAGGGTCTCGAAACACAGATACGCAGTATTTT. Protein product: CASSLGSRNTDTQYF.

V usage is TRBV7-9 and J usage is TRBJ2-1, with D maybe TRBD2 (6 bases). The CDR3 has 17 residues. V was trimmed by 6 bases and J by 0 bases, leaving 18 bases between them. Germline V gene sequence: CDR1 SEHNR, CDR2 FQNEAQ (reference sequence). The CDR3 is CASSPGSGIFSYNEQFF. DNA for the CDR3: TGTGCCAGCAGTCCCGGTAGCGGTATCTTCTCCTACAATGAGCAGTTCTTC.

This chain links TRBV28 with TRBJ1-2; 11 positions match TRBD1. Germline V gene lookup returns CDR1 MDHEN and CDR2 SYDVKM. V lost 11 bases to trimming and J lost 8 bases; unmatched junction nucleotides: 7. CDR3 size: 12 residues. Here the CDR3 DNA reads TGTGCCGGAGGACAGGGGGCGCGAGGCTACACCTTC. It is translated as CAGGQGARGYTF.

The J gene is TRBJ1-1, the V gene TRBV7-2; D remains ambiguous. CDR1 is SGHTA and CDR2 is FQGNSA in the germline V gene. The CDR3 loop spans 17 amino acids. V was shortened by 2 bases and J by 1 base, with 17 bases between the two germline ends. The CDR3 loop reads CASSLSLLDRRNTEAFF. Here the CDR3 DNA reads TGTGCCAGCAGCTTATCCCTCCTGGATAGGCGGAACACTGAAGCTTTCTTT.

Only one count was recorded for this clone. The gene calls are TRBV5-1 and TRBJ1-6; 9 bases line up with TRBD1. V trimming: 3 bases; J trimming: 10 bases; junction bases outside the gene matches: 8. CDR1 and CDR2 (germline): SGHRS, YFSETQ. This CDR3 has 15 residues. This chain's CDR3 is CASSSAGQGSSPLHF. The CDR3 coding sequence is TGCGCCAGCAGCTCGGCGGGACAGGGATCCTCACCCCTCCACTTT.

This clone was seen a single time. The chain combines TRBV12-3 or TRBV12-4 with TRBJ2-7; no definite D call. The CDR3 has 13 residues. The V end was cut by 0 bases, the J end by 2 bases, with 5 bases between. The CDR3 loop reads CASSLALAYEQYF. The CDR3 region has the DNA TGTGCCAGCAGTTTAGCGTTGGCCTACGAGCAGTACTTC.

V usage is TRBV2 and J usage is TRBJ1-1; D gene unclear. Germline CDR1 reads SNHLY; CDR2 reads FYNNEI. CDR3 length equals 13 residues. Trimming cost V 5 bases and J 11 bases, with 18 bases left between them. CDR3 loop: CASSTQDRLGAFF. CDR3 DNA sequence: TGTGCCAGCAGTACCCAGGACCGTCTCGGTGCTTTCTTT.

The V call is TRBV18, the J call TRBJ1-5; D remains unclear. Germline values: CDR1 KGHSH, CDR2 LQKENI. The V end lost 2 bases, the J end lost 1 base, and 15 bases lay between the germline ends. The CDR3 totals 17 residues. This CDR3 reads CASSPLSGTESNQPQHF. The CDR3 DNA is TGTGCCAGCTCACCATTATCAGGTACGGAAAGCAATCAGCCCCAGCATTTT.

The rearrangement uses TRBV6-6 and TRBJ1-6, with TRBD1 matching over 7 bases. Germline trimming cut 8 bases from V and 7 bases from J; bases unmatched to any gene: 14. This CDR3 comprises 16 residues. Germline V gives CDR1 MNHNY, CDR2 SVGAGI (reference sequence). CDR3 nucleotides: TGTGCCAGCGGACACACAGGGGCTGTGTGGAATTCACCCCTCCACTTT. Amino acids: CASGHTGAVWNSPLHF.

V and J are TRBV4-1 and TRBJ1-5; no clear D gene. V lost 5 bases and J lost 8, with 10 bases in between. From germline, CDR1 is MGHRA and CDR2 YSYEKL. This CDR3 is built from 12 residues. CDR3 nucleotide sequence: TGCGCCAGCAGCTATCCTGGCGAGCCCCAGCATTTT. Its translation: CASSYPGEPQHF.

This chain links TRBV5-1 with TRBJ2-3; D is perhaps TRBD1 (6 bases). Germline V lookup: CDR1 SGHRS, CDR2 YFSETQ. The CDR3 spans 14 residues. V was cut by 4 bases and J by 0 bases, with 9 bases left in between. The CDR3 is CASSGQRSTDTQYF. As DNA, the CDR3 is TGCGCCAGCAGCGGACAGAGGAGCACAGATACGCAGTATTTT.

J is TRBJ1-1 and V is TRBV7-2; tentative D call: TRBD1 (6 bases). The CDR3 totals 13 residues. V was shortened by 5 bases and J by 4 bases, with 11 bases between the two germline ends. Looked up from germline, CDR1 is SGHTA and CDR2 is FQGNSA. The CDR3 bases are TGTGCCAGCAGCGCCAGGGGATCCACTGAAGCTTTCTTT. Translating it yields CASSARGSTEAFF.

In its sample, this clone was seen a few times. Written as DNA, the CDR3 is TGTGCCAGCGGGGGGGCATCCTACGAGCAGTACTTC. This translates into CASGGASYEQYF. This chain uses TRBV6-1 with TRBJ2-7; tentative D call: TRBD2 (7 bases). The germline V gene has CDR1 MNHNS and CDR2 SASEGT. Deletions cut 8 bases from V and 1 base from J, with 9 bases between. The CDR3 extends over 12 amino acids.

As DNA, the CDR3 is TGTGCCAGCAGTGAACGTAGGAATGAAAAACTGTTTTTT. It yields the protein CASSERRNEKLFF. This chain connects TRBV6-1 to TRBJ1-4; D is undetermined. Per germline, CDR1 MNHNS and CDR2 SASEGT. V lost 2 bases and J lost 5, with 6 bases in between. The CDR3 consists of 13 residues.